These T cell receptor beta chains were read from a single sample in a study of blood T cells in healthy people across ages. TCRdb called the 5' RACE reads again in MiXCR, with one record for every CDR3 protein. This repertoire shows around 2 million distinct CDR3 sequences, about two fifths found once; its top ten account for 23%. The material sequenced was blood. These receptors came from a human donor in good health. CDR3s include the opening cysteine and the closing phenylalanine or tryptophan. The order of the fields is J gene, V gene, CDR3 protein.

>TRBJ2-1|TRBV10-3
CAISGSSGGDYNEQFF
>TRBJ2-3|TRBV27
CASAREGVSTDTQYF
>TRBJ2-1|TRBV24-1
CATSGGDGDNEQFF
>TRBJ2-1|TRBV12-5
CASGLVQGVPNNEQFF
>TRBJ2-5|TRBV7-2
CASSLGGAQETQYF
>TRBJ2-1|TRBV25-1
CASSESRGLYNEQFF
>TRBJ2-2|TRBV6-2/TRBV6-3
CASDRTGGNLPGELFF
>TRBJ2-1|TRBV20-1
CSARDPASGGTEQFF
>TRBJ1-1|TRBV24-1
CATSDPGANTEAFF
>TRBJ2-7|TRBV7-2
CASSPAGLAGASYEQYF
>TRBJ2-7|TRBV15
CATSRPEGDVEQYF
>TRBJ1-2|TRBV15
CATSRDLQGAGYGYTF
>TRBJ2-1|TRBV3-1
CASSQVGTGGTSGSYNEQFF
>TRBJ2-7|TRBV5-1
CASSLVAGFPYYEQYF
>TRBJ2-4|TRBV28
CASSLLRGGVDIQYF
>TRBJ1-1|TRBV7-2
CASRWPGQGVTNTEAFF
>TRBJ1-1|TRBV5-1
CASSLEPVDRMNTEAFF
>TRBJ2-1|TRBV6-1
CASSQVPRTGSYNEQFF
>TRBJ1-1|TRBV29-1
CSAEGTGWTEAFF
>TRBJ2-1|TRBV4-1
CASSQEGGAGAEQFF
>TRBJ2-7|TRBV6-5
CASSLSVRNTYEQYF
>TRBJ2-7|TRBV5-1
CASSLETMDTYEQYF
>TRBJ2-5|TRBV12-3/TRBV12-4
CASSLGQGYRETQYF
>TRBJ2-1|TRBV7-2
CASSAGPGYEQFF
>NA|TRBV7-9
CASSPTGTYRTETQYF
>TRBJ2-3|TRBV20-1
CSLRRLAGILRLTDTQYF
>TRBJ2-1|TRBV20-1
CSASPARTYNEQFF
>TRBJ1-2|TRBV5-1
CASSFNRGPIYGYTF
>NA|TRBV6-2/TRBV6-3
CASSTGQGRDEQYF
>TRBJ2-5|TRBV4-2
CASSQDQGWVAQYF
>TRBJ2-3|TRBV6-5
CASSYSYRNQASTDTQYF
>TRBJ2-7|TRBV7-2
CASSPRLAVFEQYF
>TRBJ2-5|TRBV5-1
CASSPGTSGGEETQYF
>TRBJ1-2|TRBV20-1
CSATTPGGDWGYTF
>TRBJ2-7|TRBV12-3/TRBV12-4
CASTAGHPNEQYF
>TRBJ2-1|TRBV20-1
CSAREPDGISYNEQFF
>TRBJ1-5|TRBV20-1
CSARPGTGIGNQPQHF
>TRBJ2-7|TRBV29-1
CSVGSGTYEQYF
>TRBJ2-3|TRBV14
CASSQRLGLAGDPTDTQYF
>TRBJ1-1|TRBV29-1
CSGGSWTEAFF
>TRBJ1-4|TRBV11-2
CASRLQGGDEKLFF
>TRBJ2-1|TRBV2
CASSREPYNEQFF
>TRBJ1-4|TRBV4-3
CASSEGDATNEKLFF
>TRBJ1-1|TRBV5-6
CASSFDGVAPEAFF
>TRBJ1-2|TRBV29-1
CSVEDYFNYGYTF
>NA|TRBV12-3/TRBV12-4
CASSLGIYTDEQYF
>TRBJ1-2|TRBV5-1
CASSSDLRPTHGYTF
>TRBJ2-7|TRBV6-2/TRBV6-3
CASRPVGQGGYEQYF
>TRBJ2-7|TRBV28
CASSSDPTTAYEQYF
>TRBJ2-1|TRBV7-9
CASSLGTGGLNNEQFF
>TRBJ2-7|TRBV27
CASSLWSGSYEQYF
>TRBJ1-5|TRBV27
CASSFTRNINQPQHF
>TRBJ2-1|TRBV29-1
CSVRGLSTVYNEQFF
>TRBJ1-2|TRBV12-3/TRBV12-4
CASSAQGYNNRGYTF
>TRBJ2-6|TRBV7-9
CASSSEGVLTF
>TRBJ1-2|TRBV6-6
CASSPDPYGYTF
>TRBJ2-4|TRBV4-1
CASSPGQNIQYF
>TRBJ2-5|TRBV7-2
CASSLVAGTSLQTQYF
>TRBJ2-5|TRBV6-5
CASSAGQRETQYF